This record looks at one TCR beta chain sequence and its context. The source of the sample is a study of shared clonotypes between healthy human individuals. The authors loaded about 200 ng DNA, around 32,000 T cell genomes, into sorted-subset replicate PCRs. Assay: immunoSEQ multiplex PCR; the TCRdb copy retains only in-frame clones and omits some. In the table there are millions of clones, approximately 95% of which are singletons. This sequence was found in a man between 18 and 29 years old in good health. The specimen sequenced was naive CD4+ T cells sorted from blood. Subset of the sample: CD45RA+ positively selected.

As DNA, the CDR3 is TGTGCCAGTAAAGGGGGCGGAACAGATACGCAGTATTTT. Translated, it gives CASKGGGTDTQYF. This chain joins TRBV19 and TRBJ2-3; 7 nucleotides agree with TRBD1. V shed 7 bases, J shed 3 bases, and the junction held 4 bases outside the gene matches. The germline CDR1 and CDR2 sequences are LNHDA and SQIVND (reference sequence). This CDR3 has 13 amino acids.